These T cell receptor beta chains were read from a single sample in a study of vaccination effects on CD4 cells after COVID-19. Sequenced by immunoSEQ multiplex PCR; TCRdb stores in-frame clones only, minus some. The data hold some 31,000 clones, with about 75% observed a single time. The antigens of these receptors remain unknown. Sequencing was performed on CD4+ T cells from PBMCs cultured without peptide, taken after COVID-19 vaccination. The receptors come from a human donor who had a prior SARS-CoV-2 infection. The conserved cysteine and the conserved F or W are not part of the CDR3 here.

V gene	J gene	CDR3 protein
TRBV10-3	TRBJ1-5	AISLDKGQNQPQH
TRBV18	TRBJ2-5	ASSTLTGQETQY
TRBV7-7	TRBJ2-5	ASSLKFGRGETQY
TRBV24-1	TRBJ2-4	ATSDTTPPPKNIQY
TRBV9	TRBJ2-3	ASSASGLAGGEGGTDTQY
TRBV20-1	TRBJ1-4	GLGSNEKLF
TRBV7-2	TRBJ2-1	ASSLASGLAGAQF
TRBV18	TRBJ1-4	ASSPEEERLF
TRBV18	TRBJ1-2	ASSPTRERRGNYGYT
TRBV7-2	TRBJ2-7	ASSLGLAGGPGEQY
TRBV7-9	TRBJ2-7	ASSTRQKSYEQY
TRBV9	TRBJ2-3	ASSVSGGYTDTQY
TRBV5-4	TRBJ1-1	ASSPRGGTEAF
TRBV6-5	TRBJ2-1	ASSYSARAYNEQF
TRBV6-5	TRBJ2-7	ASSNHYEQY
TRBV2	TRBJ2-3	ASFSGGYSTDTQY
TRBV4-1	TRBJ2-4	ASSLARENIQY
TRBV10-3	TRBJ2-2	AISETYNTGELF
TRBV11-2	TRBJ2-3	ASSLVAGAPTDTQY
TRBV4-1	TRBJ1-1	ASSQSIVTEAF
TRBV7-3	TRBJ2-1	ASSFLPEIYNEQF
TRBV7-2	TRBJ2-7	ASSRGGQSHEQY
TRBV5-1	TRBJ2-5	ASSLSSGTQETQY
TRBV6-5	TRBJ1-5	ASRPREDVGQPQH
TRBV18	TRBJ1-5	ASSRGVNQPQH
TRBV7-9	TRBJ2-1	ASSPLPGLAENNEQF
TRBV2	TRBJ2-3	ASSFTPEGGTDTQY
TRBV3-1/TRBV3-2	TRBJ2-7	ASSWFSYEQY
TRBV5-1	TRBJ2-2	ASSWGAANTGELF
TRBV6-5	TRBJ2-7	ASSYSGVYNYEQY
TRBV9	TRBJ2-5	ASSASGSGETQY
TRBV9	TRBJ2-4	ASSGGGAQNIQY
TRBV30	TRBJ2-2	AWGGVWGRTGELF
TRBV29-1	TRBJ2-3	SATWRGTDTQY
TRBV13	TRBJ2-1	ASIFHNEQF
TRBV15	TRBJ2-1	ATSRRTGPGDEQF
TRBV5-4	TRBJ2-7	ASSSTGAFYEQY
TRBV18	TRBJ2-7	ASSPPSSYEQY
TRBV9	TRBJ1-4	ASSVSRGGIEKLF
TRBV19	TRBJ1-1	ASSIEGPGGVDTEAF
TRBV9	TRBJ2-3	ASSVESRDTQY
TRBV5-1	TRBJ2-5	ASSRTGTPEETQY
TRBV30	TRBJ2-1	AWSVLGDYDEQF
TRBV5-4	TRBJ2-1	ASSSGVDNEQF
TRBV11-2	TRBJ2-3	ASSLVQQVPQY
TRBV5-1	TRBJ2-2	ASSFFSDNSGELF
TRBV2	TRBJ2-1	ASRRRASYNEQF
TRBV21-1	TRBJ2-7	ASRTPDRGDYEQY
TRBV6-1	TRBJ1-1	ASSETVGEAF
TRBV9	TRBJ2-7	ASSLRGGSLYEQY
TRBV11-3	TRBJ2-1	ASSLEDSSYNEQF
TRBV5-1	TRBJ2-3	ASSLVGTGRTDTQY
TRBV7-7	TRBJ1-5	ASSLVNRGENQPQH
TRBV5-4	TRBJ2-5	ASSPLAGVQETQY
TRBV18	TRBJ2-1	ASSPNVAGAYNNEQF
TRBV14	TRBJ2-6	ASSPASGANVLT
TRBV7-3	TRBJ2-6	ASSLSGTGGSGANVLT